Shown below are 16 T cell receptor beta chains from a single sample sequenced in a study of blood T cell repertoires in COVID-19. Assay: immunoSEQ multiplex PCR; the TCRdb copy retains only in-frame clones and omits some. This sample has about 87,000 clones, with around three quarters found just once. The sample consisted of peripheral blood. The origin of the receptors is a woman in her fifties or sixties with acute or convalescent COVID-19.

This chain connects TRBV7-2 to TRBJ1-2; D unclear. CDR1 is SGHTA and CDR2 is FQGNSA in the germline V gene. V was clipped by 5 bases and J by 7 bases, with 14 bases between them. This CDR3 has 13 amino acids. The CDR3 spells CASSRDRRVGYTF. In DNA, the CDR3 is TGTGCCAGCAGCCGAGATCGGAGGGTTGGCTACACCTTC.

The CDR3 DNA sequence: TGTGCCAGCATGCTGGCTAGCGGGGGGGCGAAGCAGTTCTTC. Translating it yields CASMLASGGAKQFF. The J gene is TRBJ2-1, the V gene TRBV6-5; 12 bases are a match to TRBD2. This CDR3 has 14 amino acids. CDR1 is MNHEY, CDR2 SVGAGI, per germline. V was clipped by 7 bases and J by 11 bases; unmatched bases: 9.

This chain links TRBV19 with TRBJ1-5; TRBD1 agrees at 9 bases. This CDR3 is 15 amino acids long. V was pared by 3 bases and J by 6 bases, with 6 bases of the junction left unmatched. Germline V gives CDR1 LNHDA, CDR2 SQIVND (reference sequence). This chain's CDR3 is CASSITGGAGQPQHF. The CDR3 DNA is TGTGCCAGTAGTATTACAGGGGGCGCGGGTCAGCCCCAGCATTTT. The variable domain in full, completed from reference TRBV19 and TRBJ1-5, reads DGGITQSPKYLFRKEGQNVTLSCEQNLNHDAMYWYRQDPGQGLRLIYYSQIVNDFQKGDIAEGYSVSREKKESFPLTVTSAQKNPTAFYLCASSITGGAGQPQHFGDGTRLSIL.

The genes are TRBV12-3 or TRBV12-4 and TRBJ2-5, with 7 bases identical to TRBD1. This CDR3 spans 13 amino acids. V was pared by 1 base and J by 7 bases, with 3 bases of the junction left unmatched. CDR3 sequence (DNA): TGTGCCAGCAGTTTAGGGGCAGGGGGGACCCAGTACTTC. As protein: CASSLGAGGTQYF.

This sequence joins TRBV2 and TRBJ2-2, with a weak D call TRBD2 (7 bases). This CDR3 comprises 14 residues. The V gene lost 9 bases and the J gene lost 3 bases, with 14 bases spanning the gap. Germline assignment: CDR1 SNHLY and CDR2 FYNNEI. This CDR3 reads CASRPGGYTGELFF. The CDR3 region has the DNA TGTGCCAGTCGTCCGGGGGGCTACACCGGGGAGCTGTTTTTT.

This rearrangement joins TRBV27 to TRBJ1-2; 7 positions match TRBD1. Germline lookup yields CDR1 MNHEY and CDR2 SMNVEV (reference sequence). This CDR3 has 14 amino acids. Germline trimming cut 3 bases from V and 7 bases from J; bases unmatched to any gene: 8. The chain's CDR3 is CASSLTGLSSGYTF. CDR3 DNA: TGTGCCAGCAGTTTGACAGGGCTTAGTAGTGGCTACACCTTC.

The chain carries TRBV9 and TRBJ2-5; tentative D call: TRBD2 (5 bases). There are 13 residues in the CDR3. Germline-derived CDR1 and CDR2 are SGDLS and YYNGEE. Trimming shortened V by 4 bases and J by 4 bases, and 11 bases separated the two germline ends. CDR3: CASSPPRGETQYF. CDR3 DNA sequence: TGTGCCAGCAGCCCCCCCCGGGGAGAGACCCAGTACTTC. The full variable domain, with the rest looked up from reference TRBV9 and TRBJ2-5, is DSGVTQTPKHLITATGQRVTLRCSPRSGDLSVYWYQQSLDQGLQFLIQYYNGEERAKGNILERFSAQQFPDLHSELNLSSLELGDSALYFCASSPPRGETQYFGPGTRLLVL.

This clone was seen more than once but under ten times. The chain couples TRBV5-5 to TRBJ1-5; TRBD1 matches 10 bases. With V trimmed by 0 bases and J by 7 bases, 4 bases remained unmatched. The germline gives CDR1 SGHKS, CDR2 YYEKEE (reference sequence). The CDR3 length is 15 residues. The CDR3 is CASSLAWTGGQPQHF. The CDR3, as DNA: TGTGCCAGCAGCTTGGCCTGGACAGGGGGACAGCCCCAGCATTTT.

J is TRBJ2-7 and V is TRBV15, with D perhaps matching TRBD2 (5 bases). The germline V gene encodes CDR1 LNHNV and CDR2 YYDKDF (reference sequence). The length of the CDR3 is 14 residues. Trimming took 5 bases from V and 3 from J, leaving 14 bases between them. In DNA form, the CDR3 reads TGTGCCACCAGCCCACCGGGATCCCTCTACGAGCAGTACTTC. Protein sequence: CATSPPGSLYEQYF.

This clone has a handful of counts. V and J are TRBV21-1 and TRBJ1-1; the D call TRBD1 from the table was never checked on the DNA. TRBV21-1 has pseudogene status. The CDR3 runs 16 residues. The CDR3 nucleotides read TGTGCCAGCAGCCCAAAGGCAAGGGGGCTCAAGGGTGAAGCTTTCTTT. Residues: CASSPKARGLKGEAFF.

The chain couples TRBV5-1 to TRBJ1-3; D gene ambiguous. CDR1 and CDR2 (germline): SGHRS, YFSETQ. Deletions cut 5 bases from V and 0 bases from J, with 12 bases between. The CDR3 consists of 15 residues. The CDR3 region is CASRSSVTSGNTIYF. The CDR3 nucleotides read TGCGCCAGCAGATCCAGCGTCACCTCTGGAAACACCATATATTTT.

This chain links TRBV7-6 with TRBJ1-3, with 9 bases matching TRBD1. Germline V gene sequence: CDR1 SGHVS, CDR2 FNYEAQ. The CDR3 spans 15 residues. The V and J ends lost 0 bases and 8 bases, in that order; junction bases with no gene match: 5. The CDR3 bases are TGTGCCAGCAGCTTAGCGATGGGACAGGGACACACCATATATTTT. Translated, it gives CASSLAMGQGHTIYF. The full variable domain, with the rest looked up from reference TRBV7-6 and TRBJ1-3, is GAGVSQSPRYKVTKRGQDVALRCDPISGHVSLYWYRQALGQGPEFLTYFNYEAQQDKSGLPNDRFSAERPEGSISTLTIQRTEQRDSAMYRCASSLAMGQGHTIYFGEGSWLTVV.

V gene TRBV20-1 combines with J gene TRBJ1-2, with D unresolved. CDR1 and CDR2 (germline): DFQATT, SNEGSKA (reference sequence). There are 11 residues in the CDR3. V lost 0 bases and J 8 bases, leaving 7 bases between the germline ends. The CDR3 sequence: CSARDQEGYTF. Here the CDR3 DNA reads TGCAGTGCTAGAGATCAGGAAGGCTACACCTTC.

The chain combines TRBV10-3 with TRBJ2-3; D perhaps matches TRBD2 (6 bases). The germline CDR1 and CDR2 sequences are ENHRY and SYGVKD. V lost 5 bases and J 3 bases, leaving 12 bases between the germline ends. This CDR3 is built from 14 residues. The DNA for the CDR3 is TGTGCCATCAGTCATAGGGACTTAACAGATACGCAGTATTTT. The encoded protein is CAISHRDLTDTQYF.

The gene calls are TRBV4-1 and TRBJ2-1; no clear D. The ends were cut back, 0 bases at V and 8 bases at J, with 5 bases in the middle. This CDR3 is built from 12 residues. The germline CDR1 and CDR2 sequences are MGHRA and YSYEKL. The CDR3, as DNA: TGCGCCAGCAGCCAAGACAGGTATGAGCAGTTCTTC. Translated: CASSQDRYEQFF.

This clone was recorded only once. The genes are TRBV15 and TRBJ2-1, with no clear D. Germline V gene data show CDR1 as LNHNV and CDR2 as YYDKDF (reference sequence). Trimming removed 5 bases at V and 0 bases at J, with 11 bases between. This CDR3 is built from 15 residues. In nucleotides, the CDR3 is TGTGCCACCAGCGGCGGTCCCAACTCCTACAATGAGCAGTTCTTC. Translation gives CATSGGPNSYNEQFF.